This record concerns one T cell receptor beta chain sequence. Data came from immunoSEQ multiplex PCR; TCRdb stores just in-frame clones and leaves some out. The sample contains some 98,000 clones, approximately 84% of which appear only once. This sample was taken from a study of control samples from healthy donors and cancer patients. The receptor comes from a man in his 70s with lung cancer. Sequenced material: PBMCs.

CDR3 coding DNA: TGTGCCAGCAGTTACAGGAGGGCCTACGAGCAGTACTTC. Protein: CASSYRRAYEQYF. The chain recombines TRBV12-3 or TRBV12-4 with TRBJ2-7; D perhaps matches TRBD2 (6 bases). The CDR3 is made up of 13 amino acids. V was pared by 4 bases and J by 2 bases, with 9 bases between.